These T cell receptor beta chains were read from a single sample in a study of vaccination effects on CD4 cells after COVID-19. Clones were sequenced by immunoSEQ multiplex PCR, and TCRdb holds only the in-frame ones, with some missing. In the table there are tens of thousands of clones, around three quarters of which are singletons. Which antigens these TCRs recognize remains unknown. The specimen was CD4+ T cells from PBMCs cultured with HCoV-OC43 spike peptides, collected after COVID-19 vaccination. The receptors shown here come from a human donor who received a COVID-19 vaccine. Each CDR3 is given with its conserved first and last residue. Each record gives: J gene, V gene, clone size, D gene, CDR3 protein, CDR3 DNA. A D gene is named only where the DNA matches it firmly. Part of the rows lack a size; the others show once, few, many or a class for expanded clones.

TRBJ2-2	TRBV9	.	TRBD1	CASSSLGQGTNTGELFF	TGTGCCAGCAGCTCCCTCGGACAGGGGACGAACACCGGGGAGCTGTTTTTT
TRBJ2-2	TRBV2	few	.	CASRDSSNTGELFF	TGTGCCAGCAGGGACAGTTCGAACACCGGGGAGCTGTTTTTT
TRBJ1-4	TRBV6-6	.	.	CASSQHGERTNEKLFF	TGTGCCAGCAGTCAGCACGGGGAGCGGACTAATGAAAAACTGTTTTTT
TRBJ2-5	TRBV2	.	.	CASRGTSEETQYF	TGTGCCAGCAGAGGGACCTCTGAAGAGACCCAGTACTTC
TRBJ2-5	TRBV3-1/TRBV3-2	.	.	CASSQAPRGQETQYF	TGTGCCAGCAGCCAAGCCCCCAGGGGACAAGAGACCCAGTACTTC
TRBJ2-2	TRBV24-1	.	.	CATSPGGTTGELFF	TGTGCCACCAGCCCTGGGGGGACCACCGGGGAGCTGTTTTTT
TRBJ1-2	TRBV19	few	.	CASRTLTGNYGYTF	TGTGCCAGTAGGACATTAACAGGGAACTATGGCTACACCTTC
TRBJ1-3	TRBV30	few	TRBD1	CAWSTTGQGYGNTIYF	TGTGCCTGGAGTACCACGGGACAGGGGTACGGAAACACCATATATTTT
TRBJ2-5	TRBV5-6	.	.	CASSSEPGTPATQYF	TGTGCCAGCAGCTCGGAACCCGGGACACCGGCGACCCAGTACTTC
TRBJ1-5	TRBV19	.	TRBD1	CASSIGGQWGQPQHF	TGTGCCAGTAGTATAGGGGGACAGTGGGGTCAGCCCCAGCATTTT
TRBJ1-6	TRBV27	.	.	CASSLAGSGDSPLHF	TGTGCCAGCAGTTTGGCGGGCTCCGGGGATTCACCCCTCCACTTT
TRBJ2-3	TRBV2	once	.	CASSEARWFPDTQYF	TGTGCCAGCAGTGAAGCCCGGTGGTTCCCAGATACGCAGTATTTT
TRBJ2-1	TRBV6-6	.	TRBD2	CASSLRRGASNEQFF	TGTGCCAGCAGTCTTAGGCGGGGGGCAAGTAATGAGCAGTTCTTC
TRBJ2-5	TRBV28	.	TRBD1	CASRTAGGRGETQYF	TGTGCCAGCAGAACTGCAGGGGGCAGGGGGGAGACCCAGTACTTC
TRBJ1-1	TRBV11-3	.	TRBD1	CASSDRGHTEAFF	TGTGCCAGCAGTGACAGGGGGCACACTGAAGCTTTCTTT
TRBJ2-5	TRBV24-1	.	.	CATSDKGGSARTQYF	TGTGCCACCAGTGACAAGGGGGGCAGCGCCCGGACCCAGTACTTC
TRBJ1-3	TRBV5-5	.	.	CASSLPTSGNTIYF	TGTGCCAGCAGCTTGCCCACCTCTGGAAACACCATATATTTT
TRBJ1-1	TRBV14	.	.	CASSQRVPGTAEAFF	TGTGCCAGCAGCCAGCGGGTCCCGGGGACTGCTGAAGCTTTCTTT
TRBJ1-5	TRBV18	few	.	CASSPQAGYSNQPQHF	TGTGCCAGCTCACCACAAGCGGGCTATAGCAATCAGCCCCAGCATTTT
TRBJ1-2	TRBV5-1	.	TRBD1	CASSLLGGTDGYTF	TGCGCCAGCAGCTTACTAGGGGGCACAGACGGCTACACCTTC
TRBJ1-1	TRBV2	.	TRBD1	CASRWGLGTGTEAFF	TGTGCCAGCAGATGGGGCCTTGGGACAGGGACTGAAGCTTTCTTT
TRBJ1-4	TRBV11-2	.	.	CASSFGWEKLFF	TGTGCCAGCAGCTTTGGTTGGGAAAAACTGTTTTTT
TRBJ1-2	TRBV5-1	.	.	CASSFLDGNYGYTF	TGCGCCAGCAGCTTCCTCGACGGAAACTATGGCTACACCTTC
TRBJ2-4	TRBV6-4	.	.	CASSDSLRGIQYF	TGTGCCAGCAGTGACTCCCTACGGGGGATTCAGTACTTC
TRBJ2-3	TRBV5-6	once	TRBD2	CASSLEGGSPLTQYF	TGTGCCAGCAGCTTGGAGGGAGGGTCCCCTCTAACGCAGTATTTT
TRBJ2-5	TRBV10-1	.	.	CASSESGTSQETQYF	TGCGCCAGCAGTGAGTCAGGGACATCACAAGAGACCCAGTACTTC
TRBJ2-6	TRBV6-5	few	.	CAILKLGGANVLTF	TGTGCCATACTGAAGTTAGGTGGGGCCAACGTCCTGACTTTC
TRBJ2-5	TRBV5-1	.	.	CASSLQPPETQYF	TGCGCCAGCAGCTTGCAACCCCCAGAGACCCAGTACTTC
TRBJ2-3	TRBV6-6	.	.	CASSYSPSRGTDTQYF	TGTGCCAGCAGTTACAGTCCTAGCCGCGGCACAGATACGCAGTATTTT
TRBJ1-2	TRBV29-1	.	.	CSVEMGQYYGYTF	TGCAGCGTCGAGATGGGACAATACTATGGCTACACCTTC